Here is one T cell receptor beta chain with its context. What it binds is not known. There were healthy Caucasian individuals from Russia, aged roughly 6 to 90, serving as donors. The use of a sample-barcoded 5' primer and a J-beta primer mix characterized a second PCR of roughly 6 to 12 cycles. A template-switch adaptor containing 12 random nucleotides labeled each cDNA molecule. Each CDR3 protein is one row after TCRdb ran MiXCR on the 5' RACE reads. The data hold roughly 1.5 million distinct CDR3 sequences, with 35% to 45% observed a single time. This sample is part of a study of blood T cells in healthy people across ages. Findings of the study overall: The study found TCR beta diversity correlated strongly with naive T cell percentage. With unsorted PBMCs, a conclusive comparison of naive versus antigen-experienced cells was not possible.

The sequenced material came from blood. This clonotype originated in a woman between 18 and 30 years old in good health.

This chain's CDR3 is CSVERRQIYGYTF. CDR3 sequence (DNA): TGCAGCGTGGAGCGACGACAGATTTATGGCTACACCTTC. The chain links TRBV29-1 to TRBJ1-2, with a weak D call TRBD1 (5 bases). V was pared by 6 bases and J by 5 bases, with 16 bases between. Germline assignment: CDR1 SQVTM and CDR2 ANQGSEA. This CDR3 region has 13 residues. The whole variable domain, filled in from reference TRBV29-1 and TRBJ1-2, reads SAVISQKPSRDICQRGTSLTIQCQVDSQVTMMFWYRQQPGQSLTLIATANQGSEATYESGFVIDKFPISRPNLTFSTLTVSNMSPEDSSIYLCSVERRQIYGYTFGSGTRLTVV.